The clone carrying this T cell receptor beta chain came up many times. Its cognate antigen is unknown. Each CDR3 protein is one row after TCRdb ran MiXCR on the 5' RACE reads. The data contain roughly 110,000 distinct CDR3 sequences, around 8% of them seen just once; the ten biggest clones take up roughly 27%. J lost 2 bases, V lost 3 bases, and 5 bases had no gene match. Germline V gene lookup returns CDR1 SGHRS and CDR2 YFSETQ. This CDR3 region has 14 residues. These data are taken from a study of T cells after yellow fever vaccination. Findings of the study overall: Contaminants from the bulk population, in the form of abundant clonotypes, could be found in FACS-sorted repertoires.

The receptor comes from a young man who received the YFV17D yellow fever vaccine. The gene calls are TRBV5-1 and TRBJ2-7; 7 nucleotides agree with TRBD1. The specimen comprised CD8+ T cells sorted from PBMCs, sampled 45 days after the yellow fever booster vaccination. For the CDR3, the DNA is TGCGCCAGCAGCTGGGACAGTAACCCCTACGAGCAGTACTTC. Its protein product is CASSWDSNPYEQYF.